The clone carrying this TCR beta chain has only a few counts. TCRdb processed the PCR reads anew with MiXCR; each CDR3 protein has one entry. The sample shows hundreds of thousands of distinct CDR3 sequences, around 25% of them seen only once. The length of the CDR3 is 14 residues. The V gene's germline CDR1 is MGHRA and CDR2 YSYEKL. V was trimmed by 3 bases and J by 1 base, leaving 7 bases between them. The sample comes from a study of molecular identifiers for immune sequencing clone quantification. The receptor's source is a human donor in good health. Some libraries in this study had Jurkat cell RNA spiked in. This sequence joins TRBV4-1 and TRBJ1-5; D is undetermined. Sequencing input: naive CD8+ T cells from blood, with Jurkat cell RNA spiked in. As for subset: FACS-sorted CD8+CD4-CCR7+CD45RA+ naive T cells. CDR3 sequence: CASSHGGSNQPQHF. In DNA form, the CDR3 reads TGCGCCAGCAGCCACGGCGGGAGCAATCAGCCCCAGCATTTT.